This record covers a single T cell receptor (beta chain). RNA extraction and reverse transcription yielded cDNA as sequencing template. TCRdb keeps only in-frame clones here, not all; method: immunoSEQ multiplex PCR. Counted here are roughly 200,000 clones, roughly 50% occurring once; the ten biggest clones make up roughly a tenth. Treatment denoted: oral pan-JAK inhibitor, 5-10 mg twice daily. The record originates from a study of CD8+ T cells in alopecia areata. The CDR3 sequence is 18 residues long. The V gene's germline CDR1 is LGHNA and CDR2 YSLEER. V shed 0 bases and J 0 bases; nucleotides not matched to a gene: 10.

This chain links TRBV4-3 with TRBJ1-2, with 7 bases lining up with TRBD1. The sample here was CD8+ T cells sorted from blood, taken at week 24, from a patient treated with tofacitinib. The receptor's source is a human donor with alopecia areata. The CDR3 reads CASSQEGTAGEANYGYTF. CDR3 in DNA: TGCGCCAGCAGCCAAGAAGGGACAGCGGGGGAGGCTAACTATGGCTACACCTTC.